This passage covers 18 T cell receptor beta chains from one sample sequenced in a study of shared clonotypes between healthy human individuals. Naive CD8 cells lacked CD45RO and underwent positive selection for CCR7, leaving out terminally differentiated effector memory CD45RA+ cells. Using immunoSEQ multiplex PCR, the repertoire was profiled, and TCRdb retains in-frame clones only, with some absent. The data show some 2 million clones, with about 95% seen just once and 1.2% held by the top ten. The source material was naive CD8+ T cells sorted from blood. The source of these receptors is a young man in good health.

The V call is TRBV5-6, the J call TRBJ1-2; D is unclear. The CDR3 has 12 amino acids. Trimming took 3 bases from V and 5 from J, leaving 8 bases between them. The germline gives CDR1 SGHDT, CDR2 YYEEEE. As DNA, the CDR3 is TGTGCCAGCAGCTCCTACGATTATGGCTACACCTTC. Protein sequence: CASSSYDYGYTF.

The genes are TRBV7-9 and TRBJ2-2; the D gene is possibly TRBD1 (6 bases). CDR1 is SEHNR, CDR2 FQNEAQ, per germline (reference sequence). The CDR3 loop spans 12 amino acids. V gave up 7 bases and J gave up 8 bases, with 11 bases separating them. The CDR3 sequence is CASTPGTGELFF. The CDR3 DNA follows: TGTGCCAGCACCCCCGGGACAGGGGAGCTGTTTTTT.

To note about this clone: Other DNA variants within this sample encode the same CDR3. V is TRBV5-1 and J is TRBJ2-7; 7 nucleotides line up with TRBD1. The CDR3 contains 14 residues. Trimming at V came to 0 bases and at J to 2 bases, leaving 2 bases not matched to a gene. The V gene's germline CDR1 is SGHRS and CDR2 YFSETQ. The CDR3 reads CASSLGDSPYEQYF. Written as DNA, the CDR3 is TGCGCCAGCAGCTTGGGGGACAGTCCCTACGAGCAGTACTTC.

J is TRBJ2-5 and V is TRBV4-2; 11 nucleotides line up with TRBD2. The trim removed 4 bases at V and 5 bases at J, leaving 18 bases unmatched. Germline V gene data show CDR1 as LGHNA and CDR2 as YNFKEQ. The CDR3 consists of 19 residues. Here the CDR3 reads CASSPEFIPGLAARETQYF. As DNA, the CDR3 is TGTGCCAGCAGCCCCGAATTTATCCCGGGACTAGCGGCGCGGGAGACCCAGTACTTC.

The chain employs TRBV4-1 and TRBJ2-5; no firm D call. Germline lookup yields CDR1 MGHRA and CDR2 YSYEKL. CDR3 length equals 15 residues. Between the trimmed V and J ends, which lost 2 bases and 2 bases, there was a span of 12 bases. CDR3 residues: CASSQYLAYQETQYF. The CDR3 DNA reads as TGCGCCAGCAGCCAATATCTCGCATATCAAGAGACCCAGTACTTC.

This chain joins TRBV27 and TRBJ2-7, with D possibly being TRBD1 or TRBD2 (5 bases each). The CDR3 spans 15 residues. V dropped 4 bases and J dropped 3 bases, with 16 bases sitting between them. Germline CDR1 reads MNHEY; CDR2 reads SMNVEV (reference sequence). CDR3 residues: CASSYWDGAIYEQYF. CDR3 DNA sequence: TGTGCCAGCAGTTATTGGGACGGAGCCATCTACGAGCAGTACTTC.

The CDR3 here is CASSSGTSKSDTQYF. CDR3 sequence (DNA): TGTGCCAGCAGTTCCGGGACTAGCAAATCGGACACGCAGTATTTT. This rearrangement joins TRBV27 to TRBJ2-3, with TRBD2 matching over 9 bases. The V gene end was trimmed by 4 bases and the J gene end by 9 bases; junction bases not matched to a gene: 11. The germline gives CDR1 MNHEY, CDR2 SMNVEV (reference sequence). The CDR3 has 15 residues.

This rearrangement joins TRBV28 to TRBJ2-3; no firm D call. The CDR3 loop spans 16 amino acids. Germline lookup yields CDR1 MDHEN and CDR2 SYDVKM. V lost 1 base and J lost 0, with 11 bases in between. In DNA, the CDR3 is TGTGCCAGCAGTTTATACTACGCCCAAAGCACAGATACGCAGTATTTT. Protein product: CASSLYYAQSTDTQYF.

The genes are TRBV5-4 and TRBJ2-3; D might be TRBD2 (7 bases). The germline gives CDR1 SGHNT, CDR2 YYREEE (reference sequence). V was trimmed by 0 bases and J by 5 bases, leaving 13 bases between them. This CDR3 is 15 amino acids long. Here the CDR3 reads CASSLVGGQIDTQYF. The CDR3 DNA reads TGTGCCAGCAGCTTGGTGGGGGGGCAGATAGATACGCAGTATTTT.

This sequence joins TRBV27 and TRBJ1-1; the D is unclear. V was pared by 0 bases and J by 5 bases, with 7 bases between. Germline-derived CDR1 and CDR2 are MNHEY and SMNVEV (reference sequence). This CDR3 has 13 residues. The CDR3 region has the DNA TGTGCCAGCAGTTTATCGAAGGAAACTGAAGCTTTCTTT. Its protein product is CASSLSKETEAFF.

On this clone: Other nucleotide sequences in the sample specify the same CDR3. The chain links TRBV13 to TRBJ2-7; 11 bases fit TRBD1. CDR1 PRHDT and CDR2 FYEKMQ come from the germline V gene (reference sequence). V lost 3 bases to trimming and J lost 4 bases; unmatched junction nucleotides: 8. The CDR3 is 16 residues long. DNA of the CDR3: TGTGCCAGCAGCTTGGCCGGGACAGGGGGTTTTTACGAGCAGTACTTC. Protein sequence: CASSLAGTGGFYEQYF.

This rearrangement joins TRBV29-1 to TRBJ2-6; no reliable D call. The V end lost 4 bases, the J end lost 0 bases, and 7 bases lay between the germline ends. In germline, CDR1 is SQVTM, CDR2 ANQGSEA. There are 14 residues in the CDR3. The CDR3 DNA sequence: TGCAGCGTTGTGGTCTCCTCTGGGGCCAACGTCCTGACTTTC. It yields the protein CSVVVSSGANVLTF. The full variable domain, rest sourced from reference TRBV29-1 and TRBJ2-6, is SAVISQKPSRDICQRGTSLTIQCQVDSQVTMMFWYRQQPGQSLTLIATANQGSEATYESGFVIDKFPISRPNLTFSTLTVSNMSPEDSSIYLCSVVVSSGANVLTFGAGSRLTVL.

In its sample, this clone was seen once. The chain combines TRBV4-1 with TRBJ2-1, with 9 bases lining up with TRBD2. CDR3 length: 16 amino acids. The germline V gene encodes CDR1 MGHRA and CDR2 YSYEKL. The V gene end was trimmed by 1 base and the J gene end by 5 bases; junction bases not matched to a gene: 6. The CDR3 protein is CASSQGAAGGHNEQFF. In nucleotides, the CDR3 is TGCGCCAGCAGCCAAGGGGCTGCGGGGGGGCACAATGAGCAGTTCTTC.

The V call is TRBV27, the J call TRBJ2-1; D unresolved. Germline V gene sequence: CDR1 MNHEY, CDR2 SMNVEV (reference sequence). Trimming took 2 bases from V and 5 from J, leaving 10 bases between them. CDR3 length: 14 residues. The CDR3 is CASSLITTNNEQFF. The DNA of the CDR3 is TGTGCCAGCAGTTTAATAACTACCAACAATGAGCAGTTCTTC.

V is TRBV27 and J is TRBJ2-1; 9 bases are shared with TRBD2. J lost 8 bases, V lost 5 bases, and 13 bases had no gene match. CDR3 length equals 16 residues. Germline CDR1 reads MNHEY; CDR2 reads SMNVEV (reference sequence). CDR3 protein: CASSPVAGESFDEQFF. In DNA form, the CDR3 reads TGTGCCAGCAGTCCAGTAGCGGGGGAGTCTTTTGATGAGCAGTTCTTC.

About this clone: This sample includes further DNA sequences coding for the same CDR3. The chain employs TRBV6-5 and TRBJ2-7, with D unclear. Trimming took off 2 bases at V and 4 bases at J, with 6 bases between the two ends. The CDR3 loop spans 12 amino acids. The germline V gene has CDR1 MNHEY and CDR2 SVGAGI. In DNA, the CDR3 is TGTGCCAGCAGTTACCGTGGGTACGAGCAGTACTTC. It yields the protein CASSYRGYEQYF.

This chain joins TRBV27 and TRBJ2-7; 8 positions agree with TRBD1. The J segment lost 9 bases and the V segment lost 4 bases, leaving 8 bases of the junction unmatched. CDR3 length equals 13 residues. Germline lookup yields CDR1 MNHEY and CDR2 SMNVEV (reference sequence). CDR3 in amino acids: CASSYDRTGRQYF. In nucleotides, the CDR3 is TGTGCCAGCAGTTACGACAGGACAGGGCGGCAGTACTTC.

The chain employs TRBV27 and TRBJ1-1; D is unclear. Germline V CDR1 and CDR2: MNHEY, SMNVEV (reference sequence). The V and J ends lost 8 bases and 3 bases respectively, with 13 bases between them. The CDR3 sequence is 13 residues long. CDR3 loop: CASGFGLYTEAFF. The DNA of the CDR3 is TGTGCCAGCGGATTTGGGCTCTACACTGAAGCTTTCTTT.